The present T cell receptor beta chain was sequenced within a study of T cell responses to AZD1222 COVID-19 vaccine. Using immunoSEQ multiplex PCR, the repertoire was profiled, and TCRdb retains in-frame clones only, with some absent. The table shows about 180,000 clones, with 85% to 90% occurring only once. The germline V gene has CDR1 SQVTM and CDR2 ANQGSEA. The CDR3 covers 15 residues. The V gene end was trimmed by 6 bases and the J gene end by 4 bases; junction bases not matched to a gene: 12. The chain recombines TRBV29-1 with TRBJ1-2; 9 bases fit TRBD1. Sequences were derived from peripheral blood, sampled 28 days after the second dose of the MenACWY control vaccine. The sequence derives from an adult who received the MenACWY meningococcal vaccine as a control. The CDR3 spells CSVDIGMGQGYGYTF. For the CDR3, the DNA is TGCAGCGTCGATATAGGTATGGGACAGGGCTATGGCTACACCTTC.